This TCR beta chain is drawn from a study of OX40 agonist ivuxolimab in advanced cancers. The CDR3 runs 17 residues. CDR1 and CDR2 from the germline V gene are PRHDT and FYEKMQ (reference sequence). V shed 2 bases and J 6 bases; nucleotides not matched to a gene: 10. Assay: immunoSEQ multiplex PCR; the TCRdb copy retains only in-frame clones and omits some. The table has over 40,000 clones, 87% seen once. The rearrangement joins TRBV13 to TRBJ2-1; 10 nucleotides align to TRBD1. Here the sequenced sample was CD4+ or CD8+ T cells sorted from blood, taken in a trial of the OX40 agonist ivuxolimab. The receptor comes from an adult with an advanced solid tumor such as melanoma, head and neck, liver or kidney cancer. CDR3 bases: TGTGCCAGCAGCTTACTCCCAGGACAGGGGGGGTCCAATGAGCAGTTCTTC. This gives the protein CASSLLPGQGGSNEQFF.